One and the same sample provided the 32 T cell receptor beta chains below, sequenced in a study of blood T cell repertoires in COVID-19. Produced via immunoSEQ multiplex PCR; TCRdb's table is partial and in-frame only. The sample consists of some 350,000 clones, more than 70% of them appearing once. Sequenced sample: peripheral blood. The receptors shown here come from a man in his thirties or forties with active or convalescent COVID-19.

In this sample, this clone turned up many times. V and J are TRBV4-2 and TRBJ1-2; maybe TRBD1 (5 bases). The CDR3 loop spans 15 amino acids. Germline CDR1 is LGHNA and CDR2 is YNFKEQ. Trimming removed 3 bases at V and 8 bases at J, with 19 bases between. The CDR3 DNA follows: TGTGCCAGCAGCCAGGGCGCGGGACCGGGCTGGGGCTACACCTTC. Translated, it gives CASSQGAGPGWGYTF.

The chain has TRBV7-9 and TRBJ1-1, with D unclear. CDR3 size: 13 residues. V shed 9 bases and J shed 0 bases, with 11 bases lying between them. Germline V lookup: CDR1 SEHNR, CDR2 FQNEAQ (reference sequence). The CDR3 loop is CASTLTVNTEAFF. The DNA of the CDR3 is TGTGCCAGTACCCTGACTGTGAACACTGAAGCTTTCTTT. Full variable domain (rest looked up from reference TRBV7-9 and TRBJ1-1): DTGVSQNPRHKITKRGQNVTFRCDPISEHNRLYWYRQTLGQGPEFLTYFQNEAQLEKSRLLSDRFSAERPKGSFSTLEIQRTEQGDSAMYLCASTLTVNTEAFFGQGTRLTVV.

The rearrangement uses TRBV7-2 and TRBJ2-3, with 7 nucleotides matching TRBD2. The junction had 13 bases not matched to a gene; V was cut back by 7 bases and J by 0 bases. The CDR3 length is 17 residues. Per the germline V gene, CDR1 is SGHTA and CDR2 is FQGNSA. Here the CDR3 DNA reads TGTGCCAGCACCCTACCACCGAACGGGGGGAGCACAGATACGCAGTATTTT. It codes for CASTLPPNGGSTDTQYF. Supplemented by reference TRBV7-2 and TRBJ2-3, the full variable domain reads GAGVSQSPSNKVTEKGKDVELRCDPISGHTALYWYRQSLGQGLEFLIYFQGNSAPDKSGLPSDRFSAERTGGSVSTLTIQRTQQEDSAVYLCASTLPPNGGSTDTQYFGPGTRLTVL.

V and J are TRBV6-2 or TRBV6-3 and TRBJ2-3, with D uncertain. Trimming took 2 bases from V and 6 from J, leaving 9 bases between them. Germline CDR1 is MNHEY and CDR2 is SVGEGT. This CDR3 comprises 13 residues. CDR3 in amino acids: CASSYGSSDTQYF. In DNA, the CDR3 is TGTGCCAGCAGTTACGGCTCCTCGGATACGCAGTATTTT.

V is TRBV7-8 and J is TRBJ1-1; D call uncertain. The V gene's germline CDR1 is SGHVS and CDR2 FQNEAQ. The CDR3 contains 12 residues. V lost 1 base and J lost 10, with 10 bases in between. CDR3 bases: TGTGCCAGCAGCTTAGGGTCCCGGGGAGCTTTCTTT. Translating it yields CASSLGSRGAFF.

The rearrangement joins TRBV11-2 to TRBJ1-6; D possibly corresponds to TRBD1 (5 bases). Trimming shortened V by 0 bases and J by 6 bases, and 12 bases separated the two germline ends. This CDR3 contains 16 residues. The germline gives CDR1 SGHAT, CDR2 FQNNGV. The CDR3 spells CASSLDSRGSNSPLHF. CDR3 DNA: TGTGCCAGCAGCTTAGATAGTCGGGGGAGTAATTCACCCCTCCACTTT.

This chain links TRBV30 with TRBJ1-5, with 9 bases fitting TRBD1. There are 14 residues in the CDR3. Trimming removed 1 base from V and 7 bases from J; junction bases left unmatched: 5. Germline lookup yields CDR1 GTSNPN and CDR2 SVGIG (reference sequence). The CDR3 reads CAWSEGQGWQPQHF. The CDR3 DNA sequence: TGTGCCTGGAGTGAGGGACAGGGATGGCAGCCCCAGCATTTT. Full variable domain (rest looked up from reference TRBV30 and TRBJ1-5): SQTIHQWPATLVQPVGSPLSLECTVEGTSNPNLYWYRQAAGRGLQLLFYSVGIGQISSEVPQNLSASRPQDRQFILSSKKLLLSDSGFYLCAWSEGQGWQPQHFGDGTRLSIL.

This clone showed up just once. The chain is built from TRBV6-1 and TRBJ1-5; unclear D gene. Germline V gives CDR1 MNHNS, CDR2 SASEGT. The CDR3 sequence is 14 residues long. V lost 1 base, J lost 5 bases, and 9 bases lay in between. The chain's CDR3 is CASSEVPDHQPQHF. The CDR3 nucleotides read TGTGCCAGCAGTGAAGTGCCAGATCATCAGCCCCAGCATTTT.

The chain carries TRBV27 and TRBJ2-4, with a possible D match to TRBD2 (5 bases). CDR1 MNHEY and CDR2 SMNVEV come from the germline V gene (reference sequence). The CDR3 totals 12 residues. The germline V and J ends were trimmed by 11 bases and 8 bases, with 16 bases remaining between them. Here the CDR3 reads CASSRGRDIQYF. In nucleotides, the CDR3 is TGTGCCTCTAGTCGGGGTAGGGACATTCAGTACTTC.

This chain joins TRBV4-1 and TRBJ1-4, with a tentative D call TRBD1 (5 bases). This CDR3 spans 16 amino acids. Trimming shortened V by 4 bases and J by 8 bases, and 20 bases separated the two germline ends. Germline CDR1 MGHRA, CDR2 YSYEKL. This CDR3 reads CASSPGRHPGGEKLFF. The CDR3 region has the DNA TGCGCCAGCAGCCCCGGTCGGCACCCCGGGGGGGAAAAACTGTTTTTT.

V gene TRBV6-5 combines with J gene TRBJ2-7; TRBD2 aligns across 8 bases. Germline V gene data show CDR1 as MNHEY and CDR2 as SVGAGI. The CDR3 covers 15 residues. Trimming took 6 bases from V and 7 from J; bases not matched to a gene: 14. DNA of the CDR3: TGTGCCAGCAGCCCCCGTCGGCGGGGGGTAAGGGAGCAGTACTTC. Protein product: CASSPRRRGVREQYF.

This rearrangement joins TRBV24-1 to TRBJ2-5; D unclear. This CDR3 has 13 residues. The germline V and J ends were trimmed by 6 bases and 2 bases, with 9 bases remaining between them. CDR1 is KGHDR, CDR2 SFDVKD, per germline. DNA of the CDR3: TGTGCCACCAGTTCGCGGCTACAAGAGACCCAGTACTTC. Translation gives CATSSRLQETQYF.

This clone has more than one count but fewer than ten. Other DNA sequences within the sample encode an identical CDR3. The V and J genes are TRBV6-5 and TRBJ2-3, with 11 nucleotides matching TRBD2. V gave up 8 bases and J gave up 2 bases; unmatched junction bases: 3. CDR1 is MNHEY, CDR2 SVGAGI, per germline. This CDR3 has 14 amino acids. CDR3 nucleotides: TGTGCCAGCCGACTAGCGGGGTCCACAGATACGCAGTATTTT. Encoded protein: CASRLAGSTDTQYF.

The chain joins TRBV13 to TRBJ2-7, with no clear D. The CDR3 totals 13 residues. Deletions cut 3 bases from V and 6 bases from J, with 12 bases between. CDR1 is PRHDT and CDR2 is FYEKMQ in the germline V gene (reference sequence). The CDR3 protein is CASSFPRPSEQYF. The CDR3 DNA is TGTGCCAGCAGCTTTCCCCGCCCGAGCGAGCAGTACTTC.

The chain couples TRBV7-2 to TRBJ2-1, with 11 positions matching TRBD2. Per germline, CDR1 SGHTA and CDR2 FQGNSA. The J segment lost 4 bases and the V segment lost 1 base, leaving 3 bases of the junction unmatched. The CDR3 has 16 residues. The CDR3 loop is CASSLGGTSGYNEQFF. Written as DNA, the CDR3 is TGTGCCAGCAGCTTAGGAGGGACTAGCGGATACAATGAGCAGTTCTTC.

The chain couples TRBV28 to TRBJ2-3; 13 bases line up with TRBD2. The CDR3 sequence is 15 residues long. From germline, CDR1 is MDHEN and CDR2 SYDVKM. With V trimmed by 4 bases and J by 7 bases, 5 bases remained unmatched. The CDR3 sequence: CASSSGLAGFNTQYF. The CDR3, as DNA: TGTGCCAGCAGTTCGGGACTAGCGGGATTCAATACGCAGTATTTT. Full variable domain (rest looked up from reference TRBV28 and TRBJ2-3): DVKVTQSSRYLVKRTGEKVFLECVQDMDHENMFWYRQDPGLGLRLIYFSYDVKMKEKGDIPEGYSVSREKKERFSLILESASTNQTSMYLCASSSGLAGFNTQYFGPGTRLTVL.

This clone was recorded many times. The rearrangement links TRBV7-9 to TRBJ2-2; tentative D call: TRBD1 (6 bases). Trimming removed 5 bases from V and 0 bases from J, with 16 bases in between. Per the germline V gene, CDR1 is SEHNR and CDR2 is FQNEAQ (reference sequence). This CDR3 contains 17 residues. The CDR3 loop reads CASSPLTGWSNTGELFF. DNA for the CDR3: TGTGCCAGCAGCCCGCTGACAGGTTGGTCGAACACCGGGGAGCTGTTTTTT.

V and J are TRBV11-2 and TRBJ2-7; D is uncertain. The CDR3 covers 13 residues. Germline V CDR1 and CDR2: SGHAT, FQNNGV. V shed 1 base and J shed 1 base, with 5 bases lying between them. The CDR3 sequence is CASSLALSYEQYF. CDR3 bases: TGTGCCAGCAGCTTAGCTCTTTCCTACGAGCAGTACTTC.

V and J are TRBV9 and TRBJ2-1; tentative D call: TRBD2 (5 bases). This CDR3 has 16 amino acids. Trimming left V 0 bases short and J 9 bases short, with 19 bases between. CDR1 and CDR2 (germline): SGDLS, YYNGEE. This CDR3 reads CASSVGSGSSMSEQFF. CDR3 in DNA: TGTGCCAGCAGCGTAGGATCGGGGAGTAGCATGAGTGAGCAGTTCTTC.

The chain joins TRBV4-3 to TRBJ1-1; D unresolved. This CDR3 has 14 amino acids. Germline assignment: CDR1 LGHNA and CDR2 YSLEER. Deletions cut 0 bases from V and 0 bases from J, with 5 bases between. CDR3 in DNA: TGCGCCAGCAGCCAAGAACAATTGAACACTGAAGCTTTCTTT. Translation gives CASSQEQLNTEAFF.

V usage is TRBV7-2 and J usage is TRBJ2-7; D call uncertain. The CDR3 is 13 residues long. The germline V gene encodes CDR1 SGHTA and CDR2 FQGNSA. V was trimmed by 4 bases and J by 2 bases, leaving 9 bases between them. In DNA, the CDR3 is TGTGCCAGCAGCTATGACATCGCCTACGAGCAGTACTTC. It yields the protein CASSYDIAYEQYF.

The chain combines TRBV7-3 with TRBJ1-6, with D unresolved. The CDR3 totals 13 residues. Germline loops: CDR1 SGHTA, CDR2 FQGTGA. Trimming took off 5 bases at V and 8 bases at J, with 10 bases between the two ends. This CDR3 reads CASSPNGYSPLHF. The CDR3 region has the DNA TGTGCCAGCAGCCCAAACGGGTATTCACCCCTCCACTTT.

The chain couples TRBV6-5 to TRBJ2-7; D is undetermined. The ends were cut back, 4 bases at V and 0 bases at J, with 13 bases in the middle. This CDR3 contains 15 residues. In germline, CDR1 is MNHEY, CDR2 SVGAGI. CDR3 sequence reads: CASSSSKRSSYEQYF. Written as DNA, the CDR3 is TGTGCCAGCAGTTCATCGAAGCGATCCTCCTACGAGCAGTACTTC.

This chain joins TRBV7-9 and TRBJ1-1; unclear D gene. Germline assignment: CDR1 SEHNR and CDR2 FQNEAQ (reference sequence). This CDR3 spans 13 amino acids. The CDR3 reads CAVKLTQNTEAFF. The DNA for the CDR3 is TGTGCTGTGAAACTCACTCAGAACACTGAAGCTTTCTTT. Filled out from reference TRBV7-9 and TRBJ1-1, the complete variable domain reads DTGVSQNPRHKITKRGQNVTFRCDPISEHNRLYWYRQTLGQGPEFLTYFQNEAQLEKSRLLSDRFSAERPKGSFSTLEIQRTEQGDSAMYLCAVKLTQNTEAFFGQGTRLTVV.

There are a few counts of this clone. The genes are TRBV10-3 and TRBJ1-1, with D uncertain. The germline V and J ends were trimmed by 3 bases and 7 bases, with 12 bases remaining between them. Germline lookup yields CDR1 ENHRY and CDR2 SYGVKD. CDR3 length: 13 amino acids. The CDR3 DNA follows: TGTGCCATCAGTGAACCAGGTCGGGGTGAAGCTTTCTTT. Translation gives CAISEPGRGEAFF.

The rearrangement joins TRBV4-3 to TRBJ1-2; possibly TRBD1 for D (5 bases). This CDR3 is built from 14 residues. Germline CDR1 and CDR2: LGHNA and YSLEER. The V and J ends lost 1 base and 4 bases respectively, with 10 bases between them. The CDR3 DNA reads as TGCGCCAGCAGCCAAGCTCAGGGATTCTATGGCTACACCTTC. It translates to CASSQAQGFYGYTF.

The chain uses TRBV12-3 or TRBV12-4 and TRBJ1-1, with 8 bases matching TRBD1. Trimming cost V 6 bases and J 10 bases; bases outside gene matches: 4. The CDR3 has 11 residues. This CDR3 is CASSNRGGAFF. CDR3 DNA sequence: TGTGCCAGCAGCAACAGGGGGGGAGCTTTCTTT.

This chain links TRBV7-9 with TRBJ2-7; 9 positions agree with TRBD1. The germline gives CDR1 SEHNR, CDR2 FQNEAQ (reference sequence). This CDR3 spans 13 amino acids. Trimming cost V 0 bases and J 6 bases; bases outside gene matches: 0. DNA of the CDR3: TGTGCCAGCAGCTTAGCGACAGGGGGCGAGCAGTACTTC. Translated: CASSLATGGEQYF.

This rearrangement joins TRBV6-5 to TRBJ2-1; TRBD2 is a possible D gene (5 bases). The germline CDR1 and CDR2 sequences are MNHEY and SVGAGI. Between the trimmed V and J ends, which lost 8 bases and 4 bases, there was a span of 12 bases. The CDR3 is made up of 13 amino acids. CDR3 bases: TGTGCCAGCGCTACTCCGGGGTACAATGAGCAGTTCTTC. This sequence encodes CASATPGYNEQFF.

This chain links TRBV2 with TRBJ2-7; 8 bases agree with TRBD2. Losses at the gene ends were 6 bases for V and 5 bases for J; bases not matched to a gene: 15. Germline V lookup: CDR1 SNHLY, CDR2 FYNNEI. The CDR3 spans 16 residues. The CDR3 DNA reads as TGTGCCAGCAGGCCACCTAGGAGCGGGAGCGTCAACGAGCAGTACTTC. It yields the protein CASRPPRSGSVNEQYF.

The V call is TRBV11-3, the J call TRBJ2-1; 9 nucleotides match TRBD2. CDR1 and CDR2 (germline): SGHNT, YENEEA. With V trimmed by 4 bases and J by 8 bases, 9 bases remained unmatched. This CDR3 region has 15 residues. In DNA, the CDR3 is TGTGCCAGCAGCTGGCGGGGGGGAACCTTCGATGAGCAGTTCTTC. Its protein is CASSWRGGTFDEQFF.

The V gene is TRBV4-3, the J gene TRBJ2-2; tentative D call: TRBD1 (5 bases). V lost 3 bases, J lost 7 bases, and 12 bases lay in between. Germline assignment: CDR1 LGHNA and CDR2 YSLEER. This CDR3 region has 14 residues. The CDR3 coding sequence is TGCGCCAGCAGCCAGGGTGGACACGGCGGGGAGCTGTTTTTT. Its translation is CASSQGGHGGELFF.